This T cell receptor (beta chain) was found in a study of naive and memory T cell subsets. Comment on this clonotype: The antigen is unknown.

Both TRBC1 and TRBC2 were covered by a beta constant-region primer of two equimolar oligonucleotides. Nested alpha and beta constant-region primers with the SP2 primer drove four PCR rounds on ligated cDNA. TCRdb redid the calling of the UMI-ligation and nested PCR reads with MiXCR, one entry per CDR3 protein. Of 95,000 to 150,000 distinct CDR3 sequences in the sample, 35% to 40% were seen once. Cells stained for CD3, CD4, CD8, CD45RA and CD27 were sorted into four subsets. Notes on the study in general: Each distinct alpha or beta sequence counts as one clonotype. Naive and memory repertoire findings lacked a ground truth for validation.

The CDR3 is made up of 17 amino acids. V lost 4 bases to trimming and J lost 0 bases; unmatched junction nucleotides: 12. Source material: central memory CD4+ T cells from blood. The clonotype comes from a human donor in good health. The chain combines TRBV12-3 or TRBV12-4 with TRBJ2-7; TRBD2 matches 7 bases. The CDR3, as DNA: TGTGCCAGCAGTTCCGGACCGCCGGGGGGAATCTCCTACGAGCAGTACTTC. Protein: CASSSGPPGGISYEQYF.